This paragraph covers one T cell receptor (beta chain) sequence. This sample was taken from a study of blood T cell repertoires in COVID-19. Background on the study: COVID-19 samples, acute and convalescent, were from the United States, Italy and Spain.

Germline CDR1 reads LGHDT; CDR2 reads YNNKEL (reference sequence). The CDR3 consists of 14 residues. The V end was cut by 3 bases, the J end by 0 bases, with 6 bases between. Libraries were prepared by immunoSEQ multiplex PCR; TCRdb keeps only in-frame clonotypes and omits some of them. The repertoire holds under 95,000 clones, with about nine tenths as singletons. The rearrangement uses TRBV3-1 (or the pseudogene TRBV3-2) and TRBJ1-3; D is unresolved. Input material: peripheral blood. The sequence was obtained from a woman in her fifties or sixties with acute or convalescent COVID-19. This chain's CDR3 is CASSQSVSGNTIYF. The DNA of the CDR3 is TGTGCCAGCAGCCAGTCAGTCTCTGGAAACACCATATATTTT.